The rows below give T cell receptor beta chains drawn from one sample of a study of regulatory T cells in long-lasting Graves disease. TCRdb analysed the multiplex PCR reads with MiXCR anew, one entry per CDR3 protein. The sample contains roughly 510,000 distinct CDR3 sequences, approximately 16% of which appear only once. The same sample was also studied in work on T cells in Graves' hyperthyroidism and ophthalmopathy.

The sample was peripheral blood mononuclear cells (PBMCs), taken at new diagnosis, from a patient treated with antithyroid drugs. These receptors were taken from a man between 18 and 35 years old with Graves disease. Each CDR3 is given with its conserved first and last residue. A D gene is named only where the DNA matches it firmly. Not all rows give a size; the values are once, few, many and, for expanded clones, a class.

size | J | V | D | CDR3 | DNA
- | TRBJ1-1 | TRBV27 | - | CASSFWGQTEAFF | TGTGCCAGCAGTTTTTGGGGGCAAACTGAAGCTTTCTTT
few | TRBJ2-1 | TRBV20-1 | TRBD1 | CSASAGGPYNEQFF | TGCAGTGCTAGCGCAGGGGGTCCTTACAATGAGCAGTTCTTC
few | TRBJ1-1 | TRBV5-1 | - | CASSPGPGLIMNTEAFF | TGCGCCAGCAGCCCGGGCCCGGGACTAATTATGAACACTGAAGCTTTCTTT
- | TRBJ2-7 | TRBV7-3 | - | CASSPFAGNEQYF | TGTGCCAGCAGCCCCTTCGCGGGTAACGAGCAGTACTTC
many | TRBJ2-7 | TRBV2 | TRBD2 | CASRGGNEQYF | TGTGCCAGCAGGGGAGGGAACGAGCAGTACTTC
- | TRBJ1-1 | TRBV29-1 | TRBD1 | CSVAGTGREAFF | TGCAGCGTTGCCGGGACAGGGCGTGAAGCTTTCTTT
once | TRBJ1-4 | TRBV12-5 | - | CASGLAVGEKLFF | TGTGCTAGTGGTTTGGCCGTGGGCGAAAAACTGTTTTTT
- | TRBJ1-1 | TRBV20-1 | - | CSATGAIELLNTEAFF | TGCAGTGCTACAGGGGCGATAGAACTGTTGAACACTGAAGCTTTCTTT
- | TRBJ1-1 | TRBV19 | - | CASTLGGRLFGTEAFF | TGTGCCAGTACCCTAGGGGGACGCCTATTCGGGACTGAAGCTTTCTTT
- | TRBJ2-1 | TRBV7-3 | - | CASSLMGAGNEQFF | TGTGCCAGCAGCTTAATGGGGGCGGGCAATGAGCAGTTCTTC
few | TRBJ2-1 | TRBV27 | TRBD2 | CASKPGSGRANEQFF | TGTGCCAGCAAACCGGGTAGCGGGAGGGCCAATGAGCAGTTCTTC
- | TRBJ2-7 | TRBV27 | TRBD2 | CATGLAGVGEQYF | TGTGCCACTGGGCTAGCGGGAGTAGGCGAGCAGTACTTC
many | TRBJ2-7 | TRBV7-9 | - | CASSFGGKNYEQYF | TGTGCCAGCAGCTTTGGGGGTAAGAACTACGAGCAGTACTTC
many | TRBJ2-7 | TRBV12-3/TRBV12-4 | - | CASSLGGWEQYF | TGTGCCAGCAGTTTAGGAGGGTGGGAGCAGTACTTC
- | TRBJ1-1 | TRBV6-5 | - | CASSYSSGSVWGTEAFF | TGTGCCAGCAGTTACTCTTCCGGGAGTGTATGGGGCACTGAAGCTTTCTTT
- | TRBJ2-1 | TRBV7-9 | - | CASSFNSRGIGANNEQFF | TGTGCCAGCAGCTTCAACTCCCGGGGAATAGGGGCAAACAATGAGCAGTTCTTC
many | TRBJ1-1 | TRBV3-1 | TRBD1 | CASSQDDRGGTEAFF | TGTGCCAGCAGCCAAGATGACAGGGGAGGGACTGAAGCTTTCTTT
- | TRBJ1-1 | TRBV6-2/TRBV6-3 | - | CASQSGGGNEAFF | TGTGCCAGCCAATCCGGAGGGGGTAATGAAGCTTTCTTT
few | TRBJ1-1 | TRBV4-1 | TRBD1 | CASSQETGDTEAFF | TGCGCCAGCAGCCAAGAAACAGGGGACACTGAAGCTTTCTTT
few | TRBJ2-5 | TRBV5-4 | - | CASSRWGVQETQYF | TGTGCCAGCAGCCGGTGGGGAGTCCAAGAGACCCAGTACTTC
many | TRBJ1-5 | TRBV20-1 | - | CSAGRQKNQPQHF | TGCAGTGCTGGGCGTCAGAAGAATCAGCCCCAGCATTTT
- | TRBJ2-7 | TRBV13 | - | CASSSPGTVTYEQYF | TGTGCCAGCAGCTCCCCAGGGACGGTAACCTACGAGCAGTACTTC
many | TRBJ2-7 | TRBV28 | TRBD1 | CASRNRDRAYEQYF | TGTGCCAGCAGGAACCGGGACAGGGCCTACGAGCAGTACTTC
many | TRBJ2-7 | TRBV11-1 | - | CASSSSFEQYF | TGTGCCAGCAGCTCCTCATTCGAGCAGTACTTC
- | TRBJ2-3 | TRBV30 | TRBD2 | CAGGRREGTDTQYF | TGTGCGGGGGGGAGGCGGGAGGGCACAGATACGCAGTATTTT